This TCR beta chain was obtained from a study of blood T cell repertoires in COVID-19. Study context: Acute and convalescent COVID-19 specimens originated in the United States, Italy and Spain.

Data came from immunoSEQ multiplex PCR; TCRdb stores just in-frame clones and leaves some out. The top ten hold under 2.5% of the sample, which has over 25,000 clones, just over 90% seen once. CDR3 size: 15 residues. The chain uses TRBV21-1 and TRBJ1-4; the table gives TRBD1 as D, unverified against the DNA. TRBV21-1 is given as a pseudogene. The sequence was obtained from a man aged 50 to 60 with active COVID-19. Sequencing used peripheral blood. CDR3 sequence (DNA): TGTGCCAGCAGCAAAGGGGACAGCCACAATGAAAAACTGTTTTTT. Amino acid sequence: CASSKGDSHNEKLFF.